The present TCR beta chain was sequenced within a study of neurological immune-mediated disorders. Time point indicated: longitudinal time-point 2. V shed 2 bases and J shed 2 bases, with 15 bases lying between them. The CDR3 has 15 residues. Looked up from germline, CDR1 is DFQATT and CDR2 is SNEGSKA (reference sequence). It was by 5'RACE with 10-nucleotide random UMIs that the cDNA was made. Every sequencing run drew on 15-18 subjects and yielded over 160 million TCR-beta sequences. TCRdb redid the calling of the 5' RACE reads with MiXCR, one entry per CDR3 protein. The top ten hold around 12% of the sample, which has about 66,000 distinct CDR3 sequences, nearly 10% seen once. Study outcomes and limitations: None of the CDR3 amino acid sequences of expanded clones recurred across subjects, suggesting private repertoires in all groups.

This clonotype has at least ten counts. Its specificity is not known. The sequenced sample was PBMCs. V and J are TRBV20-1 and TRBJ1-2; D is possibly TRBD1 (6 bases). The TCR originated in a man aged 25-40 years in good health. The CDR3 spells CSARSPSRGNYGYTF. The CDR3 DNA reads TGCAGTGCTAGAAGTCCCTCCAGGGGAAACTATGGCTACACCTTC.